The 10 T cell receptor beta chains given below trace back to one sample, sequenced in a study of blood T cell repertoires in COVID-19. Repertoires were generated with immunoSEQ multiplex PCR, while TCRdb's copy carries only in-frame clones and drops some. Of about 250,000 clones in the sample, roughly 85% were seen once. Sequenced input: peripheral blood. The receptors were gathered from a man younger than 35 with active or convalescent COVID-19.

The chain links TRBV18 to TRBJ2-1, with D perhaps matching TRBD2 (5 bases). Trimming stripped 0 bases from V and 6 bases from J, with 15 bases between. CDR3 length equals 16 residues. Germline V lookup: CDR1 KGHSH, CDR2 LQKENI. This chain's CDR3 is CASSPPLAKRLNEQFF. The DNA for the CDR3 is TGTGCCAGCTCACCACCCCTCGCGAAGCGGCTCAATGAGCAGTTCTTC.

The rearrangement joins TRBV6-4 to TRBJ1-2, with 8 bases identical to TRBD1. The CDR3 extends over 13 amino acids. Per the germline V gene, CDR1 is MRHNA and CDR2 is SNTAGT. V was pared by 6 bases and J by 9 bases, with 9 bases of the junction left unmatched. This chain's CDR3 is CASSGQGTGSYTF. CDR3 in DNA: TGTGCCAGCAGCGGACAGGGTACGGGGAGCTACACCTTC.

The rearrangement uses TRBV6-5 and TRBJ2-2; D gene uncertain. There are 13 residues in the CDR3. Germline V lookup: CDR1 MNHEY, CDR2 SVGAGI. Trimming removed 7 bases at V and 5 bases at J, with 11 bases between. The CDR3 DNA reads as TGTGCCAGCAACCTAGGCCCTACCGGGGAGCTGTTTTTT. It yields the protein CASNLGPTGELFF.

The rearrangement joins TRBV11-2 to TRBJ1-4; TRBD1 matches at 10 bases. CDR3 length equals 14 residues. V was clipped by 5 bases and J by 8 bases; unmatched bases: 5. CDR1 and CDR2 (germline): SGHAT, FQNNGV. The DNA for the CDR3 is TGTGCCAGCAGCCCGACAGGGGGCAGCGAAAAACTGTTTTTT. It codes for CASSPTGGSEKLFF.

This clone appeared a single time. The gene calls are TRBV7-9 and TRBJ2-7; 9 bases agree with TRBD2. With V trimmed by 6 bases and J by 3 bases, 6 bases remained unmatched. The CDR3 sequence is 14 residues long. In germline, CDR1 is SEHNR, CDR2 FQNEAQ (reference sequence). DNA of the CDR3: TGTGCCAGCAGTCAATTAGCGGGGGACTACGAGCAGTACTTC. Protein: CASSQLAGDYEQYF.

The J gene is TRBJ2-5, the V gene TRBV6-5, with 9 bases matching TRBD2. Losses at the gene ends were 0 bases for V and 3 bases for J; bases not matched to a gene: 2. CDR1 and CDR2 (germline): MNHEY, SVGAGI. This CDR3 is built from 15 residues. CDR3 amino acids: CASSYSGLAKETQYF. CDR3 bases: TGTGCCAGCAGTTACTCGGGACTAGCCAAAGAGACCCAGTACTTC.

The chain joins TRBV14 to TRBJ2-5; 11 nucleotides agree with TRBD1. The germline V gene has CDR1 SGHDN and CDR2 FVKESK. This CDR3 has 16 amino acids. Unmatched junction bases numbered 9, after V lost 2 bases and J lost 7 bases. The CDR3 sequence: CASSQRTGGVEVTQYF. The CDR3 DNA reads as TGTGCCAGCAGCCAACGGACAGGGGGCGTTGAGGTGACCCAGTACTTC.

This chain joins TRBV6-5 and TRBJ1-5; the match to TRBD1 covers 10 bases. The germline CDR1 and CDR2 sequences are MNHEY and SVGAGI. The ends lost 6 bases at V and 5 bases at J; junction bases unmatched: 7. The CDR3 spans 15 residues. The DNA for the CDR3 is TGTGCCAGCAGCTTACCGGGACAGGGGCATCAGCCCCAGCATTTT. It encodes CASSLPGQGHQPQHF.

This chain connects TRBV7-3 to TRBJ2-1; tentatively, D is TRBD2 (6 bases). Trimming removed 1 base from V and 4 bases from J, with 17 bases in between. CDR3 length: 17 amino acids. The germline CDR1 and CDR2 sequences are SGHTA and FQGTGA. CDR3 bases: TGTGCCAGCAGCTTAAACCCGCTAGCGCCAGGATACAATGAGCAGTTCTTC. It encodes CASSLNPLAPGYNEQFF.

J is TRBJ2-3 and V is TRBV5-4, with TRBD1 as a possible D gene (5 bases). Germline CDR1 reads SGHNT; CDR2 reads YYREEE (reference sequence). The V end was cut by 1 base, the J end by 4 bases, with 10 bases between. The CDR3 contains 14 residues. CDR3 residues: CASSLTDRADTQYF. The CDR3 nucleotides read TGTGCCAGCAGCTTGACCGACAGAGCAGATACGCAGTATTTT.